This record covers a single T cell receptor (beta chain). Its antigen is currently not known. Base-call qualities are not available, and no considerably larger clone is one nucleotide away. Participants in the prospective study were enrolled through a virtual design, were aged roughly 18 to 100 years, and lived in fewer than 30 United States geographic areas. Cohort assignment in the prospective study relied on participant-reported clinical history from a screening survey and a study questionnaire. Recovered participants in ImmuneRACE Cohort 3 were defined as having two consecutive negative NP/OP PCR tests, clearance from a healthcare professional, or resolution of symptoms. In the prospective study, whole blood, serum and a nasopharyngeal or oropharyngeal swab were collected from each participant by mobile phlebotomists. Additional blood draws and questionnaires over an approximately 2-month period could optionally be provided by prospective study participants. Before DNA extraction, blood samples from the prospective study were shipped at room temperature or frozen.

The immunoSEQ Assay, a bias-controlled multiplex PCR, was used to amplify TCRbeta CDR3 regions from genomic DNA. Regarding the original processing steps: Nucleated cell counts per sample were estimated from amplification of reference gene primers within the assay. To quantify the absolute abundance of each unique TCRbeta CDR3 rearrangement, sequence reads were collapsed and filtered. For each sample, productive Simpson clonality was calculated by taking the square root of Simpson's diversity index across productive rearrangements. The table comes from immuneACCESS by way of TCRdb, which keeps in-frame sequences with V and J called. Part of the clones is missing from these tables; in studies checked, under half for an unresolved V gene and the rest for unknown reasons. V and J calls and clone size are those listed in that table; D and trimming were worked out from the DNA. The sample table holds more than 400,000 clones, of which around 90% were seen once. Clones ranked in the top ten supply around 0.64% of the sample.

The source of the sample is a study of blood T cell repertoires in COVID-19 (dated by TCRdb to between 2020 and 2021). For context, the study as a whole: Collaborator samples came from the United States, Italy and Spain and covered acute and convalescent phases of COVID-19. Samples came from the ongoing ImmuneRACE study (first 160 participants) plus 1,254 subjects from 6 global collaborators. Subjects who had been exposed to COVID-19, were actively infected with it, or had recovered from it provided the deeply sampled blood TCRbeta repertoires that made up the dataset. HLA class I and class II types, where available, came from metadata supplied by the sample provider rather than from assay-based typing. Sample metadata almost always included a de-identified subject ID, COVID-19 status, age in years and sex. The material from the prospective study consisted of cDNA or gDNA derived from T cells, B-cell-depleted T cells, or PBMCs. The repertoires were released in a freely available public database intended as a resource for research on the immune response to SARS-CoV-2. Study-level results and caveats: Clinical and demographic metadata were provided uncurated, with the amount varying by source and participant.

The sequence derives from a woman younger than 35 who had recovered from COVID-19. Sequencing input: PBMCs or T cells enriched from blood (not recorded which).

The bases are TGTGCCAGCAGCTTATCGACCGGGGTCTCTGGAAACACCATATATTTT. The resulting protein is CASSLSTGVSGNTIYF. Rearrangement joined TRBV5-5 to TRBJ1-3; the D gene cannot be named for sure. CDR1 and CDR2 were assigned from the germline V gene (reference sequence) as SGHKS and YYEKEE. Spanning cysteine to phenylalanine, the CDR3 consists of 16 amino acids. The sequence is cut down to CDR3 DNA, 48 bases in frame from base 1. V was cut back by 2 bases and J by 0 bases, leaving a gap of 12 bases between them.